This entry describes one TCR beta chain. Its cognate antigen is unknown. The entry originates in a study of shared clonotypes between healthy human individuals. About the research overall: Every donor yielded three CD4 naive, three CD4 memory, two CD8 naive and one CD8 memory plate.

The CDR3 covers 12 residues. Germline V gives CDR1 MDHEN, CDR2 SYDVKM. V lost 8 bases to trimming and J lost 5 bases, with 10 bases between them. Study-wide points: Lower generation probabilities were found for non-shared clonotypes than for those shared by all four donors.

The authors loaded around 190 ng DNA, 30,000 to 35,000 T cell genomes, into sorted-subset replicate PCRs. Profiled with immunoSEQ multiplex PCR; TCRdb holds only in-frame clones, not every one. The profile shows over a million clones, about 96% of them singletons. This TCR came from a man aged 30 to 39 in good health. The chain is built from TRBV28 and TRBJ1-5, with D unresolved. The sample was naive CD4+ T cells sorted from blood. Subset specified: CD45RA+ positively selected. CDR3 region: CASGTIYQPQHF. The CDR3 DNA is TGTGCCAGCGGTACCATTTATCAGCCCCAGCATTTT.